This T cell receptor (beta chain) was recorded in a study of blood T cell repertoires in COVID-19. The trim removed 5 bases at V and 0 bases at J, leaving 4 bases unmatched. Germline lookup yields CDR1 SGHKS and CDR2 YYEKEE (reference sequence). The CDR3 spans 14 residues. The data were produced by immunoSEQ multiplex PCR, yet TCRdb's version contains in-frame clones alone and is incomplete. This table holds 490,000 or so clones, 70% to 90% found once. This TCR came from a woman aged 55-69 years who had recovered from COVID-19. This chain uses TRBV5-5 with TRBJ1-1, with TRBD1 matching over 7 bases. The sample was PBMCs or T cells enriched from blood (not recorded which). The CDR3 reads CASRLTGMNTEAFF. The CDR3 nucleotides read TGTGCCAGCAGATTGACAGGGATGAACACTGAAGCTTTCTTT.